The source of this T cell receptor beta chain is a study of cytomegalovirus exposure and HLA in healthy donors. Trimming removed 4 bases at V and 14 bases at J, with 15 bases between. This CDR3 spans 12 amino acids. Per germline, CDR1 MGHRA and CDR2 YSYEKL. Vbeta (60) and Jbeta (13) primers were used in the PCR. Clones were sequenced by immunoSEQ multiplex PCR, and TCRdb holds only the in-frame ones, with some missing. The table includes approximately 110,000 clones, approximately 81% detected once. Regarding this clone: The target antigen is unknown.

Broader study findings: With high specificity and sensitivity, the classifier reportedly diagnosed cytomegalovirus status.

The chain links TRBV4-1 to TRBJ2-1, with a possible D match to TRBD2 (6 bases). Sequencing input: PBMCs. The TCR originated in a woman under 30 in good health and CMV-seropositive. For the CDR3, the DNA is TGCGCCAGCAGCCTCTCGGCAGGGAGGAAGTTCTTC. It codes for CASSLSAGRKFF.